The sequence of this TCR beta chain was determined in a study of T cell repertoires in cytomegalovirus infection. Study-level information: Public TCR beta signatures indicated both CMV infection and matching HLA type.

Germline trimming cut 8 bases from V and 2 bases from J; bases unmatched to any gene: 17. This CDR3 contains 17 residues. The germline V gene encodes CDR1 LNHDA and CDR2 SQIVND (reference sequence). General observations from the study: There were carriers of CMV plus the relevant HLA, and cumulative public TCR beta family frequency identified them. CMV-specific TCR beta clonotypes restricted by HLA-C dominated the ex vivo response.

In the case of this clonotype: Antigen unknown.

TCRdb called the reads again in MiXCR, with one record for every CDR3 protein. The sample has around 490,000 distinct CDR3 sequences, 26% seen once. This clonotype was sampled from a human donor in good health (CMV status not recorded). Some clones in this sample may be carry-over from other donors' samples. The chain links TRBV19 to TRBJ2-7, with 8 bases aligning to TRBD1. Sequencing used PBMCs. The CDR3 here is CASHPEGRGQRAYEQYF. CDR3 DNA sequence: TGTGCCAGTCACCCCGAGGGCAGGGGGCAGAGGGCCTACGAGCAGTACTTC.